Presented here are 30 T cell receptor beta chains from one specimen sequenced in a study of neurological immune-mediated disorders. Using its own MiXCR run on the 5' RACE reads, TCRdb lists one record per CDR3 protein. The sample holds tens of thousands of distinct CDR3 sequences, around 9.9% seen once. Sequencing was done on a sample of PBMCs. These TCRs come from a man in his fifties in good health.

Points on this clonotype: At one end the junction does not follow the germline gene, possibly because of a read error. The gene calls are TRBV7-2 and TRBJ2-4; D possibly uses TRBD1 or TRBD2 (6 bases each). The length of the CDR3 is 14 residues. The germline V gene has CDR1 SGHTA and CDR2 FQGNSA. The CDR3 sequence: CVSSLGGAKNIQYF. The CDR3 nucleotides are TGTGTCAGCAGCTTAGGGGGGGCCAAAAACATTCAGTACTTC.

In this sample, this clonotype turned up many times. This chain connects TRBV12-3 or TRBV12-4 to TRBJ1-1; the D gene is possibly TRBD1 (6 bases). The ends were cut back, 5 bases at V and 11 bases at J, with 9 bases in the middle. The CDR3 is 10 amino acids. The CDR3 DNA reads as TGTGCCAGCAGTCTAGGACAGGCTTTCTTT. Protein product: CASSLGQAFF.

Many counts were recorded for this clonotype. The CDR3 DNA reads as TGTGCCAGCAGACCTAGGGCTGCAACTAATGAAAAACTGTTTTTT. The encoded protein is CASRPRAATNEKLFF. The gene calls are TRBV7-2 and TRBJ1-4; D gene unclear. This CDR3 has 15 amino acids. V lost 6 bases to trimming and J lost 0 bases, with 11 bases between them. Germline assignment: CDR1 SGHTA and CDR2 FQGNSA. Combining the CDR3 with reference TRBV7-2 and TRBJ1-4 gives the whole variable domain GAGVSQSPSNKVTEKGKDVELRCDPISGHTALYWYRQSLGQGLEFLIYFQGNSAPDKSGLPSDRFSAERTGGSVSTLTIQRTQQEDSAVYLCASRPRAATNEKLFFGSGTQLSVL.

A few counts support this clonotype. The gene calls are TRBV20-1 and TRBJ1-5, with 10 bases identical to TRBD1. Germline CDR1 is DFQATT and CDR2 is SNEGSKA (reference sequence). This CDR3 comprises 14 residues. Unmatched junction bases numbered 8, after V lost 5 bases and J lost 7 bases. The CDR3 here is CSAFRGTGEQPQHF. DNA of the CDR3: TGCAGTGCTTTCAGAGGGACAGGGGAACAGCCCCAGCATTTT.

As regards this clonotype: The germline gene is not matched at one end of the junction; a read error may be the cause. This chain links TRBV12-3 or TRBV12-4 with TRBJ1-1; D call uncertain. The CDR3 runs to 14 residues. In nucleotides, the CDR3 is TGTGCCAGCAGTCAAAGGGATGTCAACACTGGAGCTTTCTTT. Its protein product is CASSQRDVNTGAFF.

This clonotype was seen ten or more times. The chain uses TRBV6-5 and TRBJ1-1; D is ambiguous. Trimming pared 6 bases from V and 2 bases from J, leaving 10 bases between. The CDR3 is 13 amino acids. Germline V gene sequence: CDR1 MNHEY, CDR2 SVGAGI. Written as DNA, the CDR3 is TGTGCCAGCAGACCGTCGGGCAACACTGAAGCTTTCTTT. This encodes CASRPSGNTEAFF.

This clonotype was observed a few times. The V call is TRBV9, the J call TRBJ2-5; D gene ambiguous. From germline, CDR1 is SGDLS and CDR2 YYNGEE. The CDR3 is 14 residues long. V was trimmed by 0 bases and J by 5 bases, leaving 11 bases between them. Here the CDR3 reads CASSVAPDPETQYF. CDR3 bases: TGTGCCAGCAGCGTAGCTCCCGACCCCGAGACCCAGTACTTC.

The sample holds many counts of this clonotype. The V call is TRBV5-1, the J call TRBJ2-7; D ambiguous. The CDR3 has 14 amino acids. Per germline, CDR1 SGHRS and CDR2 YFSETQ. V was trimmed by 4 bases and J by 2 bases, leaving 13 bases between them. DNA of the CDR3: TGCGCCAGCAGCCCATCGACCGTAACCTACGAGCAGTACTTC. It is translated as CASSPSTVTYEQYF.

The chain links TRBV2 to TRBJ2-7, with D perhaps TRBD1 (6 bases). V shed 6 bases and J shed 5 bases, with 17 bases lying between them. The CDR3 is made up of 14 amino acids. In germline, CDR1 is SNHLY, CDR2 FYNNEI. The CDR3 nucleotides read TGTGCCAGCAGACCGGGACATGCTGTCCACGAGCAGTACTTC. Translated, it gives CASRPGHAVHEQYF. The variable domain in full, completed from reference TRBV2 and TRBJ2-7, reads EPEVTQTPSHQVTQMGQEVILRCVPISNHLYFYWYRQILGQKVEFLVSFYNNEISEKSEIFDDQFSVERPDGSNFTLKIRSTKLEDSAMYFCASRPGHAVHEQYFGPGTRLTVT.

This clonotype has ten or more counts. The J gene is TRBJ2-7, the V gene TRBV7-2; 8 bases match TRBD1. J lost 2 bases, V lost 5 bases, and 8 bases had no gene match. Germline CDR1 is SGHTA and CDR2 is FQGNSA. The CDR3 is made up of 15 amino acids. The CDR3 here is CASSVRGRSPYEQYF. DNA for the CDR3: TGTGCCAGCAGCGTCAGGGGGCGTTCGCCCTACGAGCAGTACTTC.

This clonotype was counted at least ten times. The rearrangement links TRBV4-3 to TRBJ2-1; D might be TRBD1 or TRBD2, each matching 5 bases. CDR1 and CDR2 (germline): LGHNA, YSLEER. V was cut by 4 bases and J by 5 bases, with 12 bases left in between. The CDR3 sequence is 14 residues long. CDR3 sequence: CASSRGTIHNEQFF. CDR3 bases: TGCGCCAGCAGCCGGGGGACCATACACAATGAGCAGTTCTTC.

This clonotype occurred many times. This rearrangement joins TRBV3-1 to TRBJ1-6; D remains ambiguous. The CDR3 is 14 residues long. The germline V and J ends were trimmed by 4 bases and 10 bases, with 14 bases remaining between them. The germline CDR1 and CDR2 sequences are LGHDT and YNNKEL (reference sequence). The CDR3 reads CASSLQTRASPLHF. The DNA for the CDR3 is TGTGCCAGCAGCCTTCAGACACGTGCGTCACCCCTCCACTTT.

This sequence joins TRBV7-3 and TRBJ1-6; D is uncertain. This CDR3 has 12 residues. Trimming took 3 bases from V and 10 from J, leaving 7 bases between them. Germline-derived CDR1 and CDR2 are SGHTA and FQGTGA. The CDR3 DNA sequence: TGTGCCAGCAGCTTCCCAGGCTCACCCCTCCACTTT. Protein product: CASSFPGSPLHF.

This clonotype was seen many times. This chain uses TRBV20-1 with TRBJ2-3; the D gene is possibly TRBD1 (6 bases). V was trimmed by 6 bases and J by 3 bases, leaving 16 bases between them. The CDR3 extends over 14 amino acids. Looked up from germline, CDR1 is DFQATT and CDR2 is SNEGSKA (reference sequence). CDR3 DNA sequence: TGCAGTGCCCCAGGGGATATATGGACAGATACGCAGTATTTT. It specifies CSAPGDIWTDTQYF.

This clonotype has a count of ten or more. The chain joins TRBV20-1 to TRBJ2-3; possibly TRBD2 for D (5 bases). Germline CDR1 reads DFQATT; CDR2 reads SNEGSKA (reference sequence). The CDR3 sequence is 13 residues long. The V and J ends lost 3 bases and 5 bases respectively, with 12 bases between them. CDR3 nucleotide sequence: TGCAGTGCTAGTAGTGGGAGATTAGATACGCAGTATTTT. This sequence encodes CSASSGRLDTQYF.

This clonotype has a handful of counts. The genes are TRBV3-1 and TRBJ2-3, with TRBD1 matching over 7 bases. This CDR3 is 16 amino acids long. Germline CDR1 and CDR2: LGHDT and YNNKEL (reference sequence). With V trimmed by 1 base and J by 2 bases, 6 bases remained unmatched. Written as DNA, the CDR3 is TGTGCCAGCAGCCAAGGGGGGACAGAGTACACAGATACGCAGTATTTT. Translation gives CASSQGGTEYTDTQYF.

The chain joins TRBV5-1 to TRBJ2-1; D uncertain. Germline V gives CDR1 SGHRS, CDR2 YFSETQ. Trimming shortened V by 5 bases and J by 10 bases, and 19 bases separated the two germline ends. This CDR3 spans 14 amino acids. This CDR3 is CASRLKTNLQEQFF. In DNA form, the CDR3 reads TGCGCCAGCAGACTAAAGACCAACCTCCAAGAGCAGTTCTTC.

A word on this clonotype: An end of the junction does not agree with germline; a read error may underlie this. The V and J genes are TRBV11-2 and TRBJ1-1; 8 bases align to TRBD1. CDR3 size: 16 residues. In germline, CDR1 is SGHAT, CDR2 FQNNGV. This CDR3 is CDSSTHRTGTNTEAFF. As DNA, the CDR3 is TGTGACAGCAGTACCCACCGGACAGGGACGAACACTGAAGCTTTCTTT. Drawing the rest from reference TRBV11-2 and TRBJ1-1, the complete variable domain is EAGVAQSPRYKIIEKRQSVAFWCNPISGHATLYWYQQILGQGPKLLIQFQNNGVVDDSQLPKDRFSAERLKGVDSTLKIQPAKLEDSAVYLCDSSTHRTGTNTEAFFGQGTRLTVV.

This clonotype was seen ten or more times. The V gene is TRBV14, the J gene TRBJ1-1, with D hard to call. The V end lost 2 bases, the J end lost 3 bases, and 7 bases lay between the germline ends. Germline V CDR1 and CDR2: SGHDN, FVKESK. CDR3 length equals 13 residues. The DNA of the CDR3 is TGTGCCAGCAGCCAACAGACGGACACTGAAGCTTTCTTT. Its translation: CASSQQTDTEAFF.

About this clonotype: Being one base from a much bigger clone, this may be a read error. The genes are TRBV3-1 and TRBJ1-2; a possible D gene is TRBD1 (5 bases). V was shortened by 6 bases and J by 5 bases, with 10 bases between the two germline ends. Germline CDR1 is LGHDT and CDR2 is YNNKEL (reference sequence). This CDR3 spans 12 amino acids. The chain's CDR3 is CASRDTKYGYTF. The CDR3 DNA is TGTGCCAGCAGGGACACAAAGTATGGCTACACCTTC.

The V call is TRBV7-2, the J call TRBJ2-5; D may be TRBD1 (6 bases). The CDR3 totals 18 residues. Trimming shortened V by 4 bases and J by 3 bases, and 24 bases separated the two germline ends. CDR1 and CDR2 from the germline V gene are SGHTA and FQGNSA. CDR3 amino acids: CASSSVGQRKVYEETQYF. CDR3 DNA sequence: TGTGCCAGCAGCTCAGTAGGACAGCGTAAAGTATATGAAGAGACCCAGTACTTC.

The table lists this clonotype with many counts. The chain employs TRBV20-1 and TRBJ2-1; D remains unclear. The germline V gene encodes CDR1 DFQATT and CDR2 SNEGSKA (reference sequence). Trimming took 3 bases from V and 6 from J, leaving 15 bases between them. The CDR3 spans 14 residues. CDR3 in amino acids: CSASGGYPLNEQFF. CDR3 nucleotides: TGCAGTGCTAGCGGCGGCTACCCTCTCAATGAGCAGTTCTTC.

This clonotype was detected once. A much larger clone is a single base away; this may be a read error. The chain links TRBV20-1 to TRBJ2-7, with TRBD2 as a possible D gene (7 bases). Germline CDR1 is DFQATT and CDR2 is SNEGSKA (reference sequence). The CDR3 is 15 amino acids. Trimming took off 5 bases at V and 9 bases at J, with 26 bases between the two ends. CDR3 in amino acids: CSAPSLRGGADVQYF. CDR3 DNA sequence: TGCAGTGCTCCCTCCCTTAGGGGGGGGGCAGATGTGCAGTACTTC.

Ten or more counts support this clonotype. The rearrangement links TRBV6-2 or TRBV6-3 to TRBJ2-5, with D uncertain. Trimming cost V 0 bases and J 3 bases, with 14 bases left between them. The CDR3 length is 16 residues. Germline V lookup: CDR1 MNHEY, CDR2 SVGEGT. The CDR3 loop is CASSYSGFLHEETQYF. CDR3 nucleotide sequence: TGTGCCAGCAGTTACTCGGGCTTCCTGCACGAAGAGACCCAGTACTTC.

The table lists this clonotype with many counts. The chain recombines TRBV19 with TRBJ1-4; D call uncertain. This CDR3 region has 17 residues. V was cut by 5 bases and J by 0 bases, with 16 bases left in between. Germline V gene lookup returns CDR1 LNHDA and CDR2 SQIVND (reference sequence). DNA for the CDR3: TGTGCCAGTAGTCGTGGGCCCTCCGGGTCAACTAATGAAAAACTGTTTTTT. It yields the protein CASSRGPSGSTNEKLFF. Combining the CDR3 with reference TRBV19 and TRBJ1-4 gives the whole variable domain DGGITQSPKYLFRKEGQNVTLSCEQNLNHDAMYWYRQDPGQGLRLIYYSQIVNDFQKGDIAEGYSVSREKKESFPLTVTSAQKNPTAFYLCASSRGPSGSTNEKLFFGSGTQLSVL.

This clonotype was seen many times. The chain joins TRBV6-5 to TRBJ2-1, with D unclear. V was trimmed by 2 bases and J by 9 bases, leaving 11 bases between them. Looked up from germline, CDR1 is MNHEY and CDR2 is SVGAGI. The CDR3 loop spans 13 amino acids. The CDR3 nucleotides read TGTGCCAGCAGTTACCTCGAAGTCGGTGAGCAGTTCTTC. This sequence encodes CASSYLEVGEQFF.

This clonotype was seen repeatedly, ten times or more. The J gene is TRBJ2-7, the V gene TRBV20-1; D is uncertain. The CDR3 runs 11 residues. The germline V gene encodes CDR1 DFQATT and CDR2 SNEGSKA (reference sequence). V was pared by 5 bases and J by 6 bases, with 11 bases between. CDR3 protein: CSAGSWGEQYF. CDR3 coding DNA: TGCAGTGCTGGCTCCTGGGGCGAGCAGTACTTC.

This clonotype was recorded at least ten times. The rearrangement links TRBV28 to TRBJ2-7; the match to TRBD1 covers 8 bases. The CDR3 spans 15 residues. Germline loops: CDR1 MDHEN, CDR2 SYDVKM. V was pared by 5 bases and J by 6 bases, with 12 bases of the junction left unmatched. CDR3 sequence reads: CASSPASADRAEQYF. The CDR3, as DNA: TGTGCCAGCAGTCCAGCCAGCGCGGACAGGGCCGAGCAGTACTTC.

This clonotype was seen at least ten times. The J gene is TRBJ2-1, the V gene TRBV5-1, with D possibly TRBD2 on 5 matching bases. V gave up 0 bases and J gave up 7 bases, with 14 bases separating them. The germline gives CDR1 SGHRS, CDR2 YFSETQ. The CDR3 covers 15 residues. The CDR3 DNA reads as TGCGCCAGCAGCTTGGGCGAGGGCCTAGGGAATGAGCAGTTCTTC. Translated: CASSLGEGLGNEQFF.

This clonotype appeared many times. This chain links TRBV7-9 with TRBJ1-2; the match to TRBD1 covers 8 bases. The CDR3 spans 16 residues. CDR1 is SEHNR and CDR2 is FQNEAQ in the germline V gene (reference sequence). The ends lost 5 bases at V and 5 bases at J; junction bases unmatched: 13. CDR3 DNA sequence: TGTGCCAGCAGCGAACCGGCAGGGGGCTTTAATTATGGCTACACCTTC. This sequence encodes CASSEPAGGFNYGYTF.